A single sample gave rise to the 15 T cell receptor beta chains below, sequenced in a study of cytomegalovirus exposure and HLA in healthy donors (dated by TCRdb to about 2017). The protocol used for the library was the immunoSEQ multiplex PCR assay. TCRdb holds this immuneACCESS table with in-frame rearrangements only. Some clones are missing; in checked studies, unresolved V genes explain under half, and the rest has no known cause. The sample profile shows fewer than 250,000 clones; about 82% of them were found once. Of the sample, roughly 1.5% falls within the top ten clones. The sequenced sample consisted of PBMCs. Receptor source: a woman younger than 35 in good health and CMV-seronegative.

V is TRBV5-4 and J is TRBJ2-3, with D tentatively TRBD1 (6 bases). The V gene's germline CDR1 is SGHNT and CDR2 YYREEE (reference sequence). The CDR3 consists of 14 residues. V lost 8 bases, J lost 0 bases, and 13 bases lay in between. The DNA of the CDR3 is TGTGCCAGTGGAACAGGGTCTAGCACAGATACGCAGTATTTT. It is translated as CASGTGSSTDTQYF.

The chain is built from TRBV5-6 and TRBJ1-2, with TRBD1 matching over 7 bases. J was trimmed by 2 bases and V by 4 bases; bases with no gene match: 2. This CDR3 region has 13 residues. Germline CDR1 reads SGHDT; CDR2 reads YYEEEE. DNA for the CDR3: TGTGCCAGCAGCCCGGACAGGAACTATGGCTACACCTTC. Translated: CASSPDRNYGYTF.

This clone was detected once. The chain recombines TRBV5-1 with TRBJ1-2; TRBD1 is a possible D gene (6 bases). V was trimmed by 0 bases and J by 0 bases, leaving 9 bases between them. The germline V gene has CDR1 SGHRS and CDR2 YFSETQ. This CDR3 comprises 15 residues. The CDR3 loop reads CASSLDRTANYGYTF. In DNA form, the CDR3 reads TGCGCCAGCAGCTTGGACAGGACAGCTAACTATGGCTACACCTTC. Full variable domain (outside the CDR3, taken from reference TRBV5-1 and TRBJ1-2): KAGVTQTPRYLIKTRGQQVTLSCSPISGHRSVSWYQQTPGQGLQFLFEYFSETQRNKGNFPGRFSGRQFSNSRSEMNVSTLELGDSALYLCASSLDRTANYGYTFGSGTRLTVV.

The V and J genes are TRBV25-1 and TRBJ1-5, with a possible D match to TRBD1 (6 bases). This CDR3 is built from 15 residues. The V gene's germline CDR1 is MGHDK and CDR2 SYGVNS. V gave up 4 bases and J gave up 2 bases, with 12 bases separating them. Here the CDR3 DNA reads TGTGCCAGCAGTGTGGGGGGGACACGCAATCAGCCCCAGCATTTT. As protein: CASSVGGTRNQPQHF.

V is TRBV27 and J is TRBJ1-2; weak D call: TRBD1 (6 bases). The CDR3 has 12 residues. V was pared by 3 bases and J by 7 bases, with 9 bases between. Germline loops: CDR1 MNHEY, CDR2 SMNVEV (reference sequence). This CDR3 is CASSLGGLGYTF. For the CDR3, the DNA is TGTGCCAGCAGTTTGGGGGGGCTTGGCTACACCTTC.

The chain has TRBV7-9 and TRBJ2-3; TRBD2 aligns across 9 bases. Losses at the gene ends were 3 bases for V and 6 bases for J; bases not matched to a gene: 7. This CDR3 is 15 amino acids long. The V gene's germline CDR1 is SEHNR and CDR2 FQNEAQ (reference sequence). CDR3 coding DNA: TGTGCCAGCAGCTTTCCTAGCGGGAAAGGGGATACGCAGTATTTT. Its translation is CASSFPSGKGDTQYF.

The V and J genes are TRBV6-1 and TRBJ2-1; TRBD2 agrees at 12 bases. Germline CDR1 MNHNS, CDR2 SASEGT. V shed 4 bases, J shed 7 bases, and the junction held 11 bases outside the gene matches. The CDR3 is made up of 17 amino acids. In DNA form, the CDR3 reads TGTGCCAGCAGTGCAAACCCGGGACTAGCGGGTTTTAATGAGCAGTTCTTC. This codes for CASSANPGLAGFNEQFF.

This sequence joins TRBV2 and TRBJ2-7; D possibly corresponds to TRBD2 (5 bases). The CDR3 totals 11 residues. V gave up 6 bases and J gave up 6 bases, with 9 bases separating them. The V gene's germline CDR1 is SNHLY and CDR2 FYNNEI. The CDR3 coding sequence is TGTGCCAGCAGCCCCCGGGGCGAGCAGTACTTC. Its translation is CASSPRGEQYF.

This clone was seen only once. The gene calls are TRBV14 and TRBJ1-4; 7 bases are shared with TRBD1. CDR1 and CDR2 (germline): SGHDN, FVKESK. CDR3 length: 14 amino acids. Losses at the gene ends were 4 bases for V and 7 bases for J; bases not matched to a gene: 6. The CDR3 is CASSPQGSFEKLFF. Written as DNA, the CDR3 is TGTGCCAGCAGCCCACAGGGGTCTTTTGAAAAACTGTTTTTT.

The chain joins TRBV27 to TRBJ1-5; 7 bases are shared with TRBD1. The trim removed 3 bases at V and 5 bases at J, leaving 1 base unmatched. CDR3 length equals 13 residues. Per the germline V gene, CDR1 is MNHEY and CDR2 is SMNVEV (reference sequence). The CDR3 protein is CASSFRGDQPQHF. Here the CDR3 DNA reads TGTGCCAGCAGTTTCAGGGGGGATCAGCCCCAGCATTTT.

This clone was seen only a few times. V and J are TRBV7-2 and TRBJ2-7, with D perhaps TRBD1 (6 bases). CDR3 length: 16 residues. Germline lookup yields CDR1 SGHTA and CDR2 FQGNSA. V dropped 5 bases and J dropped 0 bases, with 17 bases sitting between them. CDR3 loop: CASSPSGTTYSYEQYF. In nucleotides, the CDR3 is TGTGCCAGCAGCCCCTCCGGGACAACCTACTCCTACGAGCAGTACTTC.

The sample holds many counts of this clone. The chain recombines TRBV27 with TRBJ1-6; D is unresolved. The V gene's germline CDR1 is MNHEY and CDR2 SMNVEV (reference sequence). V shed 2 bases and J shed 7 bases, with 3 bases lying between them. The CDR3 consists of 12 residues. The CDR3 nucleotides read TGTGCCAGCAGTTTACCGAATTCACCCCTCCACTTT. The encoded protein is CASSLPNSPLHF.

The genes are TRBV29-1 and TRBJ2-5; TRBD2 is a possible D gene (5 bases). Trimming shortened V by 5 bases and J by 2 bases, and 12 bases separated the two germline ends. The CDR3 runs 13 residues. CDR1 and CDR2 from the germline V gene are SQVTM and ANQGSEA. The DNA for the CDR3 is TGCAGCGTTAGATGGACTCCTCAAGAGACCCAGTACTTC. It specifies CSVRWTPQETQYF.

The CDR3 here is CASSYVHGERNEQFF. CDR3 in DNA: TGTGCCAGCAGTTACGTTCACGGAGAACGAAATGAGCAGTTCTTC. The V call is TRBV6-5, the J call TRBJ2-1; D unclear. Trimming took 2 bases from V and 7 from J, leaving 15 bases between them. The length of the CDR3 is 15 residues. Germline V gene sequence: CDR1 MNHEY, CDR2 SVGAGI.

This clone was observed many times. The CDR3, as DNA: TGTGCCTGGAGTCCCTTAGACAGGGAGATCTATGGCTACACCTTC. Translating gives CAWSPLDREIYGYTF. The rearrangement links TRBV30 to TRBJ1-2, with TRBD1 identical over 7 bases. V lost 2 bases to trimming and J lost 4 bases; unmatched junction nucleotides: 10. The CDR3 extends over 15 amino acids. CDR1 is GTSNPN, CDR2 SVGIG, per germline (reference sequence).